This paragraph covers one T cell receptor (beta chain) sequence. It lacks a known antigen. Per-base quality was not reported, and no clone a single base away is much larger than it. The source of the sample is a study of T cell responses to AZD1222 COVID-19 vaccine (dated by TCRdb to the early 2020s). With respect to the entire study: AZD1222 recipients with second doses at about 4 weeks or about 12 weeks were pooled, because spike-specific TCR depth and breadth did not differ between schedules. A total of about 230 trial participants underwent TCR sequencing, of whom about 210 received two doses of AZD1222 and around 25 received two doses of the MenACWY control vaccine. Trial participants were enrolled by age into 18-55, 56-69 and 70-plus year subgroups, with around 150, 28 and 57 TCR-sequenced participants respectively.

The CDR3 regions of human TCRbeta chains were subjected to immunosequencing. For the original study's pipeline: Repertoire TCRs were checked for matches against a reference library of SARS-CoV-2-specific TCRs that had been generated using the MIRA antigen-specificity platform. Breadth was defined as the fraction of unique TCRs that were SARS-CoV-2-associated. Depth was defined as the fraction of total T cells that were SARS-CoV-2-associated. Using the MIRA data, every spike-specific TCR was mapped to the spike region that the TCR reacted to and assigned to either a CD4 or a CD8 class. Log10-transformed breadth and depth values were compared by one-way ANOVA with Sidak's multiple comparisons tests. As stored in TCRdb, this immuneACCESS dataset retains in-frame rearrangements with V and J assigned. A fraction of the clones does not appear; measured against another copy, unresolved V genes explain less than half of the discrepancy, and the remainder lacks a known reason. D and trimming come from the DNA, and the V and J calls and clone size come from that table. This sample comprises roughly 180,000 clones, 90% of them detected only once. The ten largest clonotypes hold approximately 3% of the sample.

Via the germline V gene, CDR1 is SGHRS and CDR2 YFSETQ. Deletion took 4 bases off V and 4 bases off J, with a span of 12 bases between the germline ends. From the cysteine through the phenylalanine, the CDR3 covers 14 amino acids. Just the 42-base CDR3 DNA is kept, in frame starting at base 1. On the study overall, not on this receptor specifically: Conclusions about previously exposed vaccinees were limited because only six AZD1222 recipients were SARS-CoV-2 seropositive at baseline. In the small 56-69-year group, the increase in depth fell short of significance, most likely because of low power. After two AZD1222 doses, both the breadth and the depth of spike-specific TCRs were significantly higher than at day 0 and than in MenACWY recipients. Because no samples from the day 14 peak response were available, repertoires could be characterized only after the peak T cell response. Epitopes outside the regions mutated in the B.1.351 and B.1.1.7 variants were reportedly recognized by nearly half of the unique spike-specific TCRs. Participants were mostly white British, with more females than males. The authors suggested clonal diversity may have been underestimated. CD4 TCRs associated with the vaccine covered the entire spike protein, and the dominant responses were in regions 160-218 and 743-854.

The time point label for this specimen denotes: baseline before first vaccination. Samples from vaccinated people were obtained from the UK trials COV001 and COV002, which included a single-blind randomized controlled phase 2/3 trial of AZD1222 (ChAdOx1 nCoV-19) in healthy adults. Trial participant PBMC samples were collected at day 0 and day 28 after the second dose for TCRbeta chain sequencing. The chain links TRBV5-1 with TRBJ2-1, with a tentative D gene TRBD2 over 5 matching bases. The sample here was peripheral blood, taken on day 0 of AZD1222 vaccination. The sequence was collected from an adult in good health. In nucleotide form, the sequence is TGCGCCAGCAGCATTGGTCGGGGATACAATGAGCAGTTCTTC. It encodes CASSIGRGYNEQFF.